These T cell receptor beta chains were read from a single sample in a study of blood T cells in healthy people across ages. TCRdb passed the 5' RACE reads through MiXCR, listing each CDR3 protein once. The sample lists some 790,000 distinct CDR3 sequences, 29% occurring once. Sequencing input: blood. All receptors derive from an elderly woman in good health. Both conserved end residues are part of each CDR3. The order of the fields is clone size, D gene, V gene, J gene, CDR3 protein, CDR3 DNA. The D gene is left open where the match is weak. Clone sizes are given selectively: once, few, many, or a class where the clone is expanded.

>many|-|TRBV30|TRBJ1-2
CAWKTAYGYTF
TGTGCCTGGAAGACAGCCTATGGCTACACCTTC
>few|-|TRBV6-5|TRBJ2-5
CASSYEYQETRYF
TGTGCCAGCAGTTATGAGTACCAAGAGACCCGGTACTTC
>many|-|TRBV5-1|TRBJ2-3
CASRRDSPTDTQYF
TGCGCCAGCAGGCGGGATTCACCCACAGATACGCAGTATTTT
>-|-|TRBV3-1|TRBJ1-4
CASSQGLGAEEKLFF
TGTGCCAGCAGCCAAGGTTTGGGGGCAGAGGAAAAACTGTTTTTT
>-|TRBD1|TRBV29-1|TRBJ1-2
CSVGQGAGRGYTF
TGCAGCGTGGGACAGGGGGCCGGTCGGGGCTACACCTTC
>-|TRBD1|TRBV7-2|TRBJ2-5
CASSYHRGETQYF
TGTGCCAGCAGCTACCACAGGGGTGAGACCCAGTACTTC
>-|-|TRBV7-2|TRBJ2-3
CASSLALSPADTQYF
TGTGCCAGCAGCTTAGCGCTTTCCCCGGCAGATACGCAGTATTTT
>-|-|TRBV5-1|TRBJ1-3
CASSLAAISGNTIYF
TGCGCCAGCAGCTTGGCCGCCATCTCTGGAAACACCATATATTTT
>many|TRBD2|TRBV12-3/TRBV12-4|TRBJ2-5
CASSFRGGRETQYF
TGTGCCAGCAGTTTCCGGGGGGGCCGAGAGACCCAGTACTTC
>-|-|TRBV6-5|TRBJ1-5
CASSYFGPGGNQPQHF
TGTGCCAGCAGTTACTTCGGGCCTGGCGGCAATCAGCCCCAGCATTTT
>-|-|TRBV9|TRBJ1-1
CASSGGLGGTEAFF
TGTGCCAGCAGCGGTGGGCTAGGGGGCACTGAAGCTTTCTTT